These 22 T cell receptor beta chains came from one sample sequenced in a study of blood T cell repertoires in COVID-19. The method was immunoSEQ multiplex PCR; TCRdb's version includes in-frame clones alone and lacks a portion of them. The sample contains 150,000 to 200,000 clones, approximately 83% of which appear only once. Material: peripheral blood. The receptors were sampled from a human donor with active or convalescent COVID-19. The donor label of this sample is uncertain.

This clone was picked up a small number of times. The rearrangement joins TRBV28 to TRBJ1-5; D unresolved. This CDR3 is 11 amino acids long. V lost 6 bases and J lost 3, with 3 bases in between. Germline CDR1 is MDHEN and CDR2 is SYDVKM. The CDR3 protein is CASSYNQPQHF. CDR3 DNA sequence: TGTGCCAGCAGCTACAATCAGCCCCAGCATTTT.

The genes are TRBV5-6 and TRBJ2-5, with D hard to call. The CDR3 runs to 14 residues. The V end lost 0 bases, the J end lost 0 bases, and 6 bases lay between the germline ends. Germline CDR1 SGHDT, CDR2 YYEEEE. In nucleotides, the CDR3 is TGTGCCAGCAGCTTGGGGGCCAACCAAGAGACCCAGTACTTC. This codes for CASSLGANQETQYF. Full variable domain (missing parts from reference TRBV5-6 and TRBJ2-5): DAGVTQSPTHLIKTRGQQVTLRCSPKSGHDTVSWYQQALGQGPQFIFQYYEEEERQRGNFPDRFSGHQFPNYSSELNVNALLLGDSALYLCASSLGANQETQYFGPGTRLLVL.

The V gene is TRBV5-4, the J gene TRBJ1-3; no clear D gene. Germline loops: CDR1 SGHNT, CDR2 YYREEE (reference sequence). This CDR3 has 15 residues. V lost 2 bases, J lost 1 base, and 10 bases lay in between. CDR3 in amino acids: CASSLDRVSGNTIYF. The CDR3 DNA reads as TGTGCCAGCAGCTTAGACCGGGTTTCTGGAAACACCATATATTTT. Full variable domain (outside the CDR3, taken from reference TRBV5-4 and TRBJ1-3): ETGVTQSPTHLIKTRGQQVTLRCSSQSGHNTVSWYQQALGQGPQFIFQYYREEENGRGNFPPRFSGLQFPNYSSELNVNALELDDSALYLCASSLDRVSGNTIYFGEGSWLTVV.

The chain couples TRBV28 to TRBJ1-4, with D possibly matching TRBD1 (5 bases). CDR1 and CDR2 (germline): MDHEN, SYDVKM. V was clipped by 9 bases and J by 4 bases, with 9 bases between them. The CDR3 is 12 amino acids. For the CDR3, the DNA is TGTGCCAGTGGGGGGGGTAATGAAAAACTGTTTTTT. Amino acid sequence: CASGGGNEKLFF.

The V call is TRBV6-1, the J call TRBJ2-5, with D tentatively TRBD1 (6 bases). The CDR3 length is 14 residues. The germline V and J ends were trimmed by 1 base and 4 bases, with 10 bases remaining between them. From germline, CDR1 is MNHNS and CDR2 SASEGT. The CDR3 coding sequence is TGTGCCAGCAGTGAAGGAGGCAGGGGAGAGACCCAGTACTTC. Its protein product is CASSEGGRGETQYF.

This sequence joins TRBV2 and TRBJ1-2; D is undetermined. The CDR3 is 12 amino acids. The germline V gene encodes CDR1 SNHLY and CDR2 FYNNEI. Trimming took 3 bases from V and 8 from J, leaving 10 bases between them. CDR3 protein: CASSETSPGYTF. CDR3 sequence (DNA): TGTGCCAGCAGTGAGACTAGTCCCGGCTACACCTTC.

This clone has only one observation. The V and J genes are TRBV19 and TRBJ1-5; the match to TRBD1 covers 10 bases. The CDR3 spans 14 residues. CDR1 and CDR2 from the germline V gene are LNHDA and SQIVND (reference sequence). The V and J ends lost 6 bases and 7 bases, in that order; junction bases with no gene match: 6. CDR3 in DNA: TGTGCCAGTAGACCGGGACAGGGGAACCAGCCCCAGCATTTT. This sequence encodes CASRPGQGNQPQHF.

V is TRBV25-1 and J is TRBJ2-1; TRBD2 matches at 11 bases. The CDR3 has 16 residues. Germline V lookup: CDR1 MGHDK, CDR2 SYGVNS. V trimming: 4 bases; J trimming: 5 bases; junction bases outside the gene matches: 7. The CDR3 DNA reads TGTGCCAGCAGTGGACCACTAGCGGGAGAAAACAATGAGCAGTTCTTC. It encodes CASSGPLAGENNEQFF.

The V call is TRBV2, the J call TRBJ2-6, with TRBD1 as a possible D gene (6 bases). The CDR3 totals 16 residues. The V gene lost 6 bases and the J gene lost 6 bases, with 18 bases spanning the gap. In germline, CDR1 is SNHLY, CDR2 FYNNEI. The CDR3 nucleotides are TGTGCCAGCAGGATCGACAGGACGGCGGTGGCCAACGTCCTGACTTTC. Its translation is CASRIDRTAVANVLTF.

This chain joins TRBV4-2 and TRBJ1-2, with D unresolved. Trimming removed 0 bases from V and 2 bases from J, with 7 bases in between. The CDR3 runs to 14 residues. Germline V gives CDR1 LGHNA, CDR2 YNFKEQ. As DNA, the CDR3 is TGTGCCAGCAGCCAAGATCGGGGAAACTATGGCTACACCTTC. Translation gives CASSQDRGNYGYTF.

V usage is TRBV29-1 and J usage is TRBJ2-2, with D tentatively TRBD1 (5 bases). The V and J ends lost 7 bases and 1 base respectively, with 13 bases between them. CDR1 is SQVTM and CDR2 is ANQGSEA in the germline V gene. This CDR3 is built from 14 residues. CDR3 sequence reads: CSGTLSGNTGELFF. CDR3 in DNA: TGCAGCGGGACATTGTCGGGGAACACCGGGGAGCTGTTTTTT.

The J gene is TRBJ1-2, the V gene TRBV27, with D possibly matching TRBD1 (5 bases). The germline V gene has CDR1 MNHEY and CDR2 SMNVEV (reference sequence). The CDR3 runs to 12 residues. The germline V and J ends were trimmed by 3 bases and 8 bases, with 10 bases remaining between them. CDR3 amino acids: CASSLKGHGYTF. The CDR3 region has the DNA TGTGCCAGCAGTTTGAAGGGGCACGGCTACACCTTC.

This chain joins TRBV6-6 and TRBJ2-2, with 7 bases aligning to TRBD1. V was pared by 7 bases and J by 1 base, with 9 bases of the junction left unmatched. In germline, CDR1 is MNHNY, CDR2 SVGAGI (reference sequence). CDR3 size: 16 residues. CDR3 region: CASTNWDSVNTGELFF. In DNA form, the CDR3 reads TGTGCCAGCACCAACTGGGACAGTGTGAACACCGGGGAGCTGTTTTTT.

The chain joins TRBV30 to TRBJ1-6; D not certain. Trimming left V 1 base short and J 9 bases short, with 16 bases between. Germline V gene sequence: CDR1 GTSNPN, CDR2 SVGIG (reference sequence). This CDR3 is 15 amino acids long. The CDR3 loop is CAWSATRTWGSPLHF. The CDR3 DNA reads TGTGCCTGGAGTGCGACTAGGACCTGGGGTTCACCCCTCCACTTT.

This clone occurred once. CDR3 loop: CASSLVSSGELFF. The CDR3 DNA reads as TGTGCCAGCAGCTTAGTTAGTTCCGGGGAGCTGTTTTTT. This chain links TRBV7-6 with TRBJ2-2; D is ambiguous. The CDR3 runs 13 residues. V was trimmed by 1 base and J by 6 bases, leaving 6 bases between them. The germline V gene has CDR1 SGHVS and CDR2 FNYEAQ.

The rearrangement uses TRBV29-1 and TRBJ2-7; TRBD2 aligns across 10 bases. V trimming: 2 bases; J trimming: 2 bases; junction bases outside the gene matches: 9. CDR3 length: 16 amino acids. Per germline, CDR1 SQVTM and CDR2 ANQGSEA. The CDR3 spells CSVEFFTSGATYEQYF. CDR3 coding DNA: TGCAGCGTTGAATTTTTCACTAGCGGGGCTACCTACGAGCAGTACTTC.

This clone was seen more than once but under ten times. The chain couples TRBV12-5 to TRBJ2-2; 7 bases are shared with TRBD1. This CDR3 is 14 amino acids long. The junction had 0 bases not matched to a gene; V was cut back by 1 base and J by 4 bases. Germline V gene data show CDR1 as LGHNT and CDR2 as FRNRAP. The CDR3 DNA follows: TGTGCTAGTGGTTTGGACAGGGGCACCGGGGAGCTGTTTTTT. Amino acid sequence: CASGLDRGTGELFF.

The V gene is TRBV7-2, the J gene TRBJ2-5, with TRBD1 matching 7 bases. In germline, CDR1 is SGHTA, CDR2 FQGNSA. With 0 bases clipped from V and 5 bases from J, the junction kept 3 bases outside the gene matches. The CDR3 totals 14 residues. DNA for the CDR3: TGTGCCAGCAGCTTAGCGGGACAGCGGGAGACCCAGTACTTC. It specifies CASSLAGQRETQYF. Together with reference TRBV7-2 and TRBJ2-5, the CDR3 gives the full variable domain: GAGVSQSPSNKVTEKGKDVELRCDPISGHTALYWYRQSLGQGLEFLIYFQGNSAPDKSGLPSDRFSAERTGGSVSTLTIQRTQQEDSAVYLCASSLAGQRETQYFGPGTRLLVL.

The rearrangement joins TRBV10-1 to TRBJ1-3; D perhaps matches TRBD1 (6 bases). CDR3 length equals 16 residues. Trimming shortened V by 5 bases and J by 0 bases, and 14 bases separated the two germline ends. Germline V gene sequence: CDR1 WNHNN, CDR2 SYGVQD (reference sequence). The CDR3 protein is CASSPGHPPSGNTIYF. DNA for the CDR3: TGCGCCAGCAGTCCGGGACACCCACCCTCTGGAAACACCATATATTTT.

This chain links TRBV5-6 with TRBJ1-5, with D tentatively TRBD1 (5 bases). The V gene lost 1 base and the J gene lost 6 bases, with 5 bases spanning the gap. The germline CDR1 and CDR2 sequences are SGHDT and YYEEEE. CDR3 length: 12 residues. The CDR3 here is CASSLRGQPQHF. DNA of the CDR3: TGTGCCAGCAGCTTGAGGGGTCAGCCCCAGCATTTT.

The rearrangement links TRBV7-3 to TRBJ2-5, with 9 positions matching TRBD2. The CDR3 is made up of 15 amino acids. Looked up from germline, CDR1 is SGHTA and CDR2 is FQGTGA. Trimming cost V 1 base and J 5 bases; bases outside gene matches: 5. The CDR3 nucleotides are TGTGCCAGCAGCTTAATCGCTAGCGGGGCTGAGACCCAGTACTTC. This sequence encodes CASSLIASGAETQYF.

This clone came up once. It is likely a read error, because the conserved phenylalanine at the end of the CDR3 is missing. The limits of the CDR3 on the DNA are not certain, so only TCRdb's listed CDR3 is given. The chain employs TRBV5-3 and TRBJ2-7; the tabulated D call, TRBD2, remains unverified against the DNA. TRBV5-3 is an ORF; its function is uncertain. The CDR3 extends over 13 residues, inclusive of both ends. The CDR3 loop reads CARSLRLAGPSDI.